These 31 T cell receptor beta chains originate from one sample sequenced in a study of vaccination and CD4 T cells after COVID-19. Indicated treatment: roughly 10-day PBMC culture with coronavirus spike peptide pools or control peptides (ViraFEST assay). These receptors have no known antigen. Cultured CD4+ T cell DNA was sequenced using the Oncomine TCR Beta short-read assay. TCRdb processed the PCR reads anew with MiXCR; each CDR3 protein has one entry. This table holds around 19,000 distinct CDR3 sequences, around 55% found once. Sequencing used CD4+ T cells from blood, cultured in vitro. These receptors all stem from a human donor who had recovered from COVID-19.

V is TRBV6-1 and J is TRBJ1-2; no reliable D call. Germline CDR1 is MNHNS and CDR2 is SASEGT. V lost 1 base to trimming and J lost 7 bases, with 16 bases between them. CDR3 length equals 15 residues. CDR3 DNA sequence: TGTGCCAGCAGTGAAGGAAGTTCGCGATCAGCTGGCTACACCTTC. Translated: CASSEGSSRSAGYTF.

DNA for the CDR3: TGTGCCAGCAGCTTAGCGGGGGTGGGTCCTAGCTACGAGCAGTACTTC. Encoded protein: CASSLAGVGPSYEQYF. The chain carries TRBV7-8 and TRBJ2-7, with D perhaps TRBD1 or TRBD2 (5 bases each). CDR1 SGHVS and CDR2 FQNEAQ come from the germline V gene. The CDR3 extends over 16 amino acids. Trimming pared 0 bases from V and 3 bases from J, leaving 15 bases between.

This clonotype was seen a handful of times. The rearrangement joins TRBV20-1 to TRBJ2-3, with D uncertain. V was shortened by 3 bases and J by 6 bases, with 10 bases between the two germline ends. Germline V gene sequence: CDR1 DFQATT, CDR2 SNEGSKA (reference sequence). CDR3 length: 12 amino acids. CDR3 protein: CSASANGDTQYF. The CDR3 DNA reads TGCAGTGCTAGCGCAAATGGGGATACGCAGTATTTT.

The rearrangement links TRBV20-1 to TRBJ2-2; 9 bases map to TRBD1. V gave up 3 bases and J gave up 5 bases; unmatched junction bases: 1. The CDR3 runs 13 residues. Looked up from germline, CDR1 is DFQATT and CDR2 is SNEGSKA (reference sequence). CDR3: CSASGQGTGELFF. The CDR3 DNA follows: TGCAGTGCTAGCGGACAGGGGACCGGGGAGCTGTTTTTT.

The chain couples TRBV6-2 or TRBV6-3 to TRBJ1-5, with D maybe TRBD1 (6 bases). The V end lost 6 bases, the J end lost 1 base, and 13 bases lay between the germline ends. Germline values: CDR1 MNHEY, CDR2 SVGEGT. The CDR3 has 15 residues. DNA for the CDR3: TGTGCCAGCAGACGAGGGGGAGACAGCAATCAGCCCCAGCATTTT. It translates to CASRRGGDSNQPQHF.

The gene calls are TRBV20-1 and TRBJ2-3; D is perhaps TRBD2 (6 bases). The CDR3 length is 13 residues. The V gene lost 3 bases and the J gene lost 4 bases, with 11 bases spanning the gap. CDR1 and CDR2 (germline): DFQATT, SNEGSKA (reference sequence). CDR3 nucleotides: TGCAGTGCTAGGAAGGGACTTTCAGATACGCAGTATTTT. Amino acid sequence: CSARKGLSDTQYF.

This rearrangement joins TRBV19 to TRBJ1-5; D remains ambiguous. Deletions cut 3 bases from V and 1 base from J, with 7 bases between. This CDR3 is built from 14 residues. Germline values: CDR1 LNHDA, CDR2 SQIVND (reference sequence). For the CDR3, the DNA is TGTGCCAGTAGTATGAGGGCCAGCAATCAGCCCCAGCATTTT. Residues: CASSMRASNQPQHF. Full variable domain (rest looked up from reference TRBV19 and TRBJ1-5): DGGITQSPKYLFRKEGQNVTLSCEQNLNHDAMYWYRQDPGQGLRLIYYSQIVNDFQKGDIAEGYSVSREKKESFPLTVTSAQKNPTAFYLCASSMRASNQPQHFGDGTRLSIL.

This clonotype has only one observation. V is TRBV5-1 and J is TRBJ1-1; D perhaps matches TRBD1 (5 bases). In germline, CDR1 is SGHRS, CDR2 YFSETQ. V was shortened by 2 bases and J by 2 bases, with 10 bases between the two germline ends. The CDR3 runs 14 residues. As DNA, the CDR3 is TGCGCCAGCAGCTTAGGACAAACCAACACTGAAGCTTTCTTT. Its translation: CASSLGQTNTEAFF.

This clonotype is a singleton in its sample. This rearrangement joins TRBV6-5 to TRBJ2-7; 10 nucleotides match TRBD2. Germline V CDR1 and CDR2: MNHEY, SVGAGI. The CDR3 is 15 residues long. Trimming took 0 bases from V and 3 from J; bases not matched to a gene: 2. The CDR3 here is CASSYSLAGGYEQYF. CDR3 bases: TGTGCCAGCAGTTACTCGTTAGCGGGGGGCTACGAGCAGTACTTC.

The chain combines TRBV2 with TRBJ2-7; 11 nucleotides match TRBD1. CDR1 and CDR2 (germline): SNHLY, FYNNEI. The trim removed 6 bases at V and 6 bases at J, leaving 7 bases unmatched. CDR3 length equals 14 residues. This CDR3 reads CASRPTGTGGEQYF. CDR3 DNA: TGTGCCAGCAGGCCAACCGGGACAGGGGGCGAGCAGTACTTC.

This chain links TRBV15 with TRBJ1-1; D is uncertain. The CDR3 is 13 residues long. The germline V gene has CDR1 LNHNV and CDR2 YYDKDF (reference sequence). V was clipped by 8 bases and J by 0 bases, with 10 bases between them. The CDR3 DNA reads as TGTGCCACCCGAGGGAACTTGAACACTGAAGCTTTCTTT. It encodes CATRGNLNTEAFF.

This sequence joins TRBV19 and TRBJ1-2; 7 positions match TRBD1. The V and J ends lost 6 bases and 4 bases, in that order; junction bases with no gene match: 8. CDR3 size: 14 residues. In germline, CDR1 is LNHDA, CDR2 SQIVND (reference sequence). CDR3 coding DNA: TGTGCCAGTAGCCGGGACAGAGAGTTCTATGGCTACACCTTC. Residues: CASSRDREFYGYTF.

The CDR3 reads CSARDSVPSTDTQYF. In DNA form, the CDR3 reads TGCAGTGCTAGAGATTCAGTACCTAGCACAGATACGCAGTATTTT. The chain has TRBV20-1 and TRBJ2-3; D not resolved. V was cut by 0 bases and J by 0 bases, with 10 bases left in between. Germline CDR1 is DFQATT and CDR2 is SNEGSKA (reference sequence). This CDR3 comprises 15 residues.

The gene calls are TRBV6-2 or TRBV6-3 and TRBJ1-1; unclear D gene. With 6 bases removed from V and 3 bases from J, the gap between germline ends came to 14 bases. The CDR3 is made up of 14 amino acids. Germline loops: CDR1 MNHEY, CDR2 SVGEGT. CDR3 protein: CASSPNNGDTEAFF. In DNA form, the CDR3 reads TGTGCCAGCAGCCCCAATAATGGGGACACTGAAGCTTTCTTT.

The chain has TRBV20-1 and TRBJ2-3; 9 nucleotides agree with TRBD2. V lost 2 bases, J lost 2 bases, and 5 bases stayed unmatched. This CDR3 has 15 amino acids. From germline, CDR1 is DFQATT and CDR2 SNEGSKA (reference sequence). CDR3 in amino acids: CSARRLAEDTDTQYF. DNA of the CDR3: TGCAGTGCTAGACGACTAGCGGAGGACACAGATACGCAGTATTTT.

The chain is built from TRBV6-1 and TRBJ2-3, with 11 bases matching TRBD2. Germline V gene lookup returns CDR1 MNHNS and CDR2 SASEGT. V trimming: 2 bases; J trimming: 3 bases; junction bases outside the gene matches: 4. There are 16 residues in the CDR3. The CDR3 is CASSESLAGGTDTQYF. The DNA of the CDR3 is TGTGCCAGCAGTGAAAGCCTAGCGGGGGGTACAGATACGCAGTATTTT.

DNA for the CDR3: TGTGCCAGCAGCTCATTGCGGGGGGCGTTAGGACAGCGCTATGGCTACACCTTC. Encoded protein: CASSSLRGALGQRYGYTF. This chain uses TRBV7-9 with TRBJ1-2; TRBD1 might be the D (6 bases). Germline-derived CDR1 and CDR2 are SEHNR and FQNEAQ (reference sequence). The CDR3 totals 18 residues. V shed 4 bases and J shed 4 bases, with 25 bases lying between them.

This clonotype has a handful of counts. V usage is TRBV6-1 and J usage is TRBJ1-6, with D maybe TRBD1 (6 bases). Deletions cut 3 bases from V and 3 bases from J, with 9 bases between. The CDR3 is made up of 15 amino acids. The germline V gene has CDR1 MNHNS and CDR2 SASEGT. The CDR3 coding sequence is TGTGCCAGCAGTGATACAGGGAACTATAATTCACCCCTCCACTTT. Amino acids: CASSDTGNYNSPLHF.

The CDR3 loop is CASSNTSIGELFF. DNA of the CDR3: TGCGCCAGCAGCAACACTAGTATCGGGGAGCTGTTTTTT. The genes are TRBV5-1 and TRBJ2-2, with D tentatively TRBD2 (5 bases). Looked up from germline, CDR1 is SGHRS and CDR2 is YFSETQ. The CDR3 is 13 residues long. The V end lost 4 bases, the J end lost 7 bases, and 11 bases lay between the germline ends.

This chain connects TRBV20-1 to TRBJ2-5, with 7 bases aligning to TRBD2. CDR1 and CDR2 from the germline V gene are DFQATT and SNEGSKA (reference sequence). The CDR3 covers 16 residues. Trimming cost V 0 bases and J 7 bases; bases outside gene matches: 14. The CDR3 region is CSARERLADPWGTQYF. CDR3 in DNA: TGCAGTGCTAGAGAGCGGCTAGCGGACCCCTGGGGGACCCAGTACTTC.

A few counts support this clonotype. CDR3 in DNA: TGTGCCAGCAGCCCGGGGCTTCGACGGGGCTATGGCTACACCTTC. Protein product: CASSPGLRRGYGYTF. This chain uses TRBV7-2 with TRBJ1-2; a possible D gene is TRBD1 (5 bases). The V gene's germline CDR1 is SGHTA and CDR2 FQGNSA. V was clipped by 5 bases and J by 4 bases, with 17 bases between them. This CDR3 has 15 residues.

This sequence joins TRBV12-3 or TRBV12-4 and TRBJ1-1; D gene unclear. The CDR3 extends over 15 amino acids. The ends were cut back, 1 base at V and 4 bases at J, with 13 bases in the middle. As DNA, the CDR3 is TGTGCCAGCAGTTTAGGTGGCAGCAGATCCACTGAAGCTTTCTTT. As protein: CASSLGGSRSTEAFF.

This clonotype appeared once. The chain is built from TRBV7-2 and TRBJ2-3, with 8 bases aligning to TRBD2. Trimming took 6 bases from V and 5 from J; bases not matched to a gene: 10. The CDR3 has 15 amino acids. The germline V gene has CDR1 SGHTA and CDR2 FQGNSA. CDR3 nucleotide sequence: TGTGCCAGCAGAAGAACGGGGGCGGGAGGAGATACGCAGTATTTT. Protein sequence: CASRRTGAGGDTQYF. Full variable domain (missing parts from reference TRBV7-2 and TRBJ2-3): GAGVSQSPSNKVTEKGKDVELRCDPISGHTALYWYRQSLGQGLEFLIYFQGNSAPDKSGLPSDRFSAERTGGSVSTLTIQRTQQEDSAVYLCASRRTGAGGDTQYFGPGTRLTVL.

The table lists this clonotype with a few counts. V and J are TRBV19 and TRBJ1-2; 11 nucleotides line up with TRBD1. V trimming: 5 bases; J trimming: 6 bases; junction bases outside the gene matches: 5. Germline V gene sequence: CDR1 LNHDA, CDR2 SQIVND (reference sequence). The CDR3 consists of 14 residues. The CDR3 region has the DNA TGTGCCAGTAGTCCCCGGACAGGGGGCCATGGCTACACCTTC. Its translation is CASSPRTGGHGYTF.

This clonotype was picked up a small number of times. V is TRBV28 and J is TRBJ2-4; D unclear. Per the germline V gene, CDR1 is MDHEN and CDR2 is SYDVKM. This CDR3 is built from 12 residues. DNA for the CDR3: TGTGCGGCCGGGCTAAGGAGAAACATTCAGTACTTC. Its translation: CAAGLRRNIQYF.

This chain uses TRBV21-1 with TRBJ1-1; TRBD1, as called in the table, went unchecked against the DNA. TRBV21-1 is given as a pseudogene. CDR3 length: 18 amino acids. The CDR3 region is CASSKQGWDRPMNTEAFF. The CDR3 DNA reads as TGTGCCAGCAGCAAACAGGGGTGGGACAGGCCCATGAACACTGAAGCTTTCTTT.

This clonotype was detected only a few times. The chain links TRBV6-1 to TRBJ1-1; D is perhaps TRBD1 (5 bases). The CDR3 length is 17 residues. CDR1 and CDR2 (germline): MNHNS, SASEGT. V was cut by 3 bases and J by 0 bases, with 17 bases left in between. CDR3 sequence reads: CASSEGPARLMNTEAFF. The DNA for the CDR3 is TGTGCCAGCAGTGAGGGACCCGCCCGGTTGATGAACACTGAAGCTTTCTTT.

This clonotype appeared a few times. V is TRBV19 and J is TRBJ1-3; tentative D call: TRBD1 (5 bases). CDR3 size: 15 residues. The ends were cut back, 3 bases at V and 4 bases at J, with 13 bases in the middle. From germline, CDR1 is LNHDA and CDR2 SQIVND (reference sequence). Written as DNA, the CDR3 is TGTGCCAGTAGTATCGCCGGGACCCGGGGAAACACCATATATTTT. Translated: CASSIAGTRGNTIYF.

The V gene is TRBV2, the J gene TRBJ1-5, with D hard to call. The V end was cut by 7 bases, the J end by 5 bases, with 21 bases between. Germline values: CDR1 SNHLY, CDR2 FYNNEI. The CDR3 length is 16 residues. CDR3 sequence (DNA): TGTGCCAGCAATGCGGGAGGCCTGGTACGACATCAGCCCCAGCATTTT. Its protein product is CASNAGGLVRHQPQHF.

The J gene is TRBJ1-2, the V gene TRBV20-1; D perhaps matches TRBD1 (5 bases). The CDR3 extends over 13 amino acids. The V end was cut by 3 bases, the J end by 6 bases, with 14 bases between. Germline lookup yields CDR1 DFQATT and CDR2 SNEGSKA (reference sequence). CDR3 protein: CSARGGSVDGYTF. The CDR3, as DNA: TGCAGTGCTAGGGGGGGTTCGGTGGATGGCTACACCTTC.

V is TRBV11-3 and J is TRBJ2-2; D is ambiguous. V was pared by 6 bases and J by 4 bases, with 15 bases between. Germline assignment: CDR1 SGHNT and CDR2 YENEEA. The CDR3 has 15 amino acids. The CDR3 spells CASSHAEMGTGELFF. The CDR3 DNA reads TGTGCCAGCAGTCATGCCGAGATGGGCACCGGGGAGCTGTTTTTT.